This T cell receptor (beta chain) is from a study of a mutant IDH1 vaccine in newly diagnosed glioma. Here immunoSEQ multiplex PCR was the method, and the copy in TCRdb shows in-frame clones only, minus some. The sample lists tens of thousands of clones, 75% to 85% occurring once. Note on this clone: The antigen is not known.

V lost 7 bases to trimming and J lost 6 bases; unmatched junction nucleotides: 7. This CDR3 contains 14 residues. Germline V gene lookup returns CDR1 SNHLY and CDR2 FYNNEI. Stated time point: week 11, during vaccination. All doses held 300 ug of mutant IDH1 20-mer peptide, with topical imiquimod. The V call is TRBV2, the J call TRBJ1-4, with 8 bases fitting TRBD1. Sequences were derived from PBMCs, sampled from a glioma patient whose treatment included an IDH1 peptide vaccine. This TCR was recovered from a man between 50 and 59 years old with glioma. The CDR3 is CASTGDRGDEKLFF. CDR3 DNA sequence: TGTGCCAGCACCGGTGACAGGGGCGATGAAAAACTGTTTTTT.